This T cell receptor (beta chain) emerged from a study of cytomegalovirus exposure and HLA in healthy donors. For the study at large: Unique TCR beta sequences numbering fewer than 130 million came from around 180 million T cells in an earlier analysis.

General observations from the study: When a later analysis was performed, an Asian-associated ancestry cluster reportedly had fewer N-insertions than the roughly 700-donor mean. Most likely, a cluster of highly shared sequence variants arose as a sequencing artifact. Previous analysis showed most TCR beta V segments were productive about 90% or about 30% of the time.

PCR was performed using 60 Vbeta and 13 Jbeta primers. TCRdb's copy holds only in-frame clones and misses some; the assay was immunoSEQ multiplex PCR. This sample yields about 85,000 clones, of which about four fifths are seen a single time; less than 40% belongs to the top ten. A note on this clone: Its target is unknown.

Germline values: CDR1 SNHLY, CDR2 FYNNEI. This CDR3 has 16 residues. After removal of 2 bases from V and 6 bases from J, the junction contained 6 bases not matched to a gene. This chain uses TRBV2 with TRBJ2-5; 13 nucleotides align to TRBD2. This TCR was sampled from a man aged 50 or older in good health and CMV-seropositive. The sample taken for sequencing was PBMCs. In nucleotides, the CDR3 is TGTGCCAGCAGTGAACGACGGACTAGCGGGAGACAGACCCAGTACTTC. It encodes CASSERRTSGRQTQYF.